This TCR beta chain was identified in a study of long-term antiretroviral therapy in people with HIV. CDR1 is SGHVS and CDR2 is FQNEAQ in the germline V gene. CDR3 size: 14 residues. V was clipped by 4 bases and J by 4 bases; unmatched bases: 4. A remark on this clone: Its antigen is still unknown.

Investigators performed immunoSEQ version v3.0 at survey level. Profiling relied on immunoSEQ multiplex PCR, and the TCRdb table lists in-frame clones only, not all of them. Among approximately 30,000 clones, under 85% were seen once, and the ten largest hold around 8.3%. Study conclusions and caveats: Clones expanded before ART dominated the repertoire at all time points.

Source: unsorted PBMCs, taken 3 years after starting antiretroviral therapy. This sequence joins TRBV7-8 and TRBJ1-2; TRBD1 agrees at 9 bases. The TCR was taken from a man aged 40-49 years with HIV. The CDR3 sequence: CASSSGQGLYGYTF. The CDR3 nucleotides are TGTGCCAGCAGCTCGGGACAGGGTCTCTATGGCTACACCTTC. Variable domain in full (rest from reference TRBV7-8 and TRBJ1-2): GAGVSQSPRYKVAKRGQDVALRCDPISGHVSLFWYQQALGQGPEFLTYFQNEAQLDKSGLPSDRFFAERPEGSVSTLKIQRTQQEDSAVYLCASSSGQGLYGYTFGSGTRLTVV.